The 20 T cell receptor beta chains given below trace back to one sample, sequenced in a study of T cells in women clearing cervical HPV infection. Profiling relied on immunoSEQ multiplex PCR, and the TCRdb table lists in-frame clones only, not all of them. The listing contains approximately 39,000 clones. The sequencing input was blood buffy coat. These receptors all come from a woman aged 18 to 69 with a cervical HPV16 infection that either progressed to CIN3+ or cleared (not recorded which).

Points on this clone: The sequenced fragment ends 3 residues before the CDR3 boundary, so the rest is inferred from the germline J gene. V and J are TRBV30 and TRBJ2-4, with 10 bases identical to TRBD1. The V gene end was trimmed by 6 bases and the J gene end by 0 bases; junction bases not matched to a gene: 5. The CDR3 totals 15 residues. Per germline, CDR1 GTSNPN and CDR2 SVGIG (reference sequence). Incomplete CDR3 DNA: TGTGCCTGCTGGACAGGGGGGGTAGCCAAAAACATT. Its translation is CACWTGGVAKNI. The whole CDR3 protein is CACWTGGVAKNIQYF.

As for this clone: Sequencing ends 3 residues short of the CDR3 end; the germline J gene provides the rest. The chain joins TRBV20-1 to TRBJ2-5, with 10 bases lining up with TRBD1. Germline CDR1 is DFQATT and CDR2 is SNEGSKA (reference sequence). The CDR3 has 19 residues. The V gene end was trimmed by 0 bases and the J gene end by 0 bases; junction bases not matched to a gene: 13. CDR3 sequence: CSARDPDRGTWYDQETQYF. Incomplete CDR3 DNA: TGCAGTGCTAGAGATCCGGACAGGGGGACGTGGTATGACCAAGAGACC.

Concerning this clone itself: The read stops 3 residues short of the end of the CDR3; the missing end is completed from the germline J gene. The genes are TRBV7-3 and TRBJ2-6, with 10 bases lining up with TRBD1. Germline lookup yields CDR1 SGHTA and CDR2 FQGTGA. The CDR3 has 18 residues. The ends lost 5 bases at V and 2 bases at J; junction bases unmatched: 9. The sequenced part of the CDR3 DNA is TGTGCCAGCAGCCCCCGGGACAGGGGCCTCGCTGGGGCCAACGTC. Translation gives CASSPRDRGLAGANV. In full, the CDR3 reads CASSPRDRGLAGANVLTF.

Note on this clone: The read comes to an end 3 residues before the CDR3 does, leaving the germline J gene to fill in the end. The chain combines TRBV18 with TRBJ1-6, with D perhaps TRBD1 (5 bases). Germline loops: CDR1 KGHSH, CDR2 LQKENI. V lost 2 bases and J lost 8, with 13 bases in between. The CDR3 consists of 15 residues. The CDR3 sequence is CASSPGAGVDSPLHF. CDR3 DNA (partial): TGTGCCAGCTCACCAGGGGCTGGGGTCGATTCACCC.

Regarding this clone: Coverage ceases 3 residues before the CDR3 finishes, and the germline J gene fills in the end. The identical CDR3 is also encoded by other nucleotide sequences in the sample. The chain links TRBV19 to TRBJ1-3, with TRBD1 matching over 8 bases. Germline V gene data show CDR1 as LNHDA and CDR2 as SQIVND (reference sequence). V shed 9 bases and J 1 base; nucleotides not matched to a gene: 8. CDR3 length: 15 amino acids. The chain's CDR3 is CASKTGDLSGNTIYF. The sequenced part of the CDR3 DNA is TGTGCCAGCAAGACAGGGGATCTGTCTGGAAACACC.

The part of the CDR3 DNA that was read is TGTGCCAGTAGTAGAGGGACAGGGGACAATCAGCCC. It translates to CASSRGTGDNQP. The entire CDR3 protein reads CASSRGTGDNQPQHF. The chain uses TRBV19 and TRBJ1-5; the match to TRBD1 covers 10 bases. The read gets to within 3 residues of the CDR3 end, and the germline J gene fills in the rest. CDR3 length: 15 residues. From germline, CDR1 is LNHDA and CDR2 SQIVND (reference sequence). V lost 4 bases and J lost 3; bases outside the gene matches: 3.

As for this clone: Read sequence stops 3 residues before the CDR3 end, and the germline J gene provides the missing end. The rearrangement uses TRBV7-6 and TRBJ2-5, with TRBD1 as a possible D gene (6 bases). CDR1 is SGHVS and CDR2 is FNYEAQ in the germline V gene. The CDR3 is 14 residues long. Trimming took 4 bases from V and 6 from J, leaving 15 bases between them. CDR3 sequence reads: CASSSLTGPKTQYF. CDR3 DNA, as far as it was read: TGTGCCAGCAGCTCATTAACAGGGCCCAAGACC.

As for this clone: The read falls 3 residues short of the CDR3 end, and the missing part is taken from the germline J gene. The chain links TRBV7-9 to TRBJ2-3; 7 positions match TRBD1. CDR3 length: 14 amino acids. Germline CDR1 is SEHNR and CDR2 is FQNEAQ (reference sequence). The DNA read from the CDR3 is TGTGCCAGCAGTTCCGAAGGGGGCAATCAGCCG. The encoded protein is CASSSEGGNQP. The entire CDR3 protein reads CASSSEGGNQPQYF.

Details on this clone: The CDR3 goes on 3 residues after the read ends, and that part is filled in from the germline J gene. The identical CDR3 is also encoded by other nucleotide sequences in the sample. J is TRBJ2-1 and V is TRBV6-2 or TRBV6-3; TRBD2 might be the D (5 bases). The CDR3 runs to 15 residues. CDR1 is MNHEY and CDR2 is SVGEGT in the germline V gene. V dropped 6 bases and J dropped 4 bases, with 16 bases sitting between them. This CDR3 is CASRTPPSGYNEQFF. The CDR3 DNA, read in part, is TGTGCCAGCAGAACACCCCCCTCGGGGTACAATGAG.

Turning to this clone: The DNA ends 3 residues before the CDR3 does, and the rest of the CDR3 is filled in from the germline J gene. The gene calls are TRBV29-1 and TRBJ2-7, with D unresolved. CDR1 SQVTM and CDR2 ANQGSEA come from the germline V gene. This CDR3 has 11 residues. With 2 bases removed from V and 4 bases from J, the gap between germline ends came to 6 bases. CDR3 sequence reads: CSVEFSYEQYF. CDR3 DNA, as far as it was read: TGCAGCGTTGAATTCAGTTACGAG.

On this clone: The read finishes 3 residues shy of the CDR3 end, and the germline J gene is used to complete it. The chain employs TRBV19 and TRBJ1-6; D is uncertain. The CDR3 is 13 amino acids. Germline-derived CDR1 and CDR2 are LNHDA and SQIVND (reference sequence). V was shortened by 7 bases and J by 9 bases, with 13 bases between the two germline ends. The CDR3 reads CASKAGVGSPLHF. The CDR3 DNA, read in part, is TGTGCCAGTAAGGCGGGAGTGGGTTCACCC.

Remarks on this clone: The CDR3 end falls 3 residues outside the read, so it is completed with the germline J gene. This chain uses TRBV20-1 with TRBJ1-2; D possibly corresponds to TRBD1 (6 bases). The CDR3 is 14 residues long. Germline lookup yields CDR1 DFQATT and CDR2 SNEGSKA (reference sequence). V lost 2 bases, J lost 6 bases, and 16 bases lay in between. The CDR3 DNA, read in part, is TGCAGTGCTAGACACCCTGGGCAGGGGAATGGC. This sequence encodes CSARHPGQGNG. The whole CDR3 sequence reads CSARHPGQGNGYTF.

The covered CDR3 bases are TGTGCCAGCAGCTTGGGCAGTCACACAGATACG. Amino acids: CASSLGSHTDT. The complete CDR3 sequence is CASSLGSHTDTQYF. The rearrangement links TRBV5-6 to TRBJ2-3; D is ambiguous. The CDR3 extends 3 residues past the end of the read, so its final part is completed from the germline J gene. Germline-derived CDR1 and CDR2 are SGHDT and YYEEEE. V lost 0 bases and J 2 bases, leaving 7 bases between the germline ends. This CDR3 has 14 residues.

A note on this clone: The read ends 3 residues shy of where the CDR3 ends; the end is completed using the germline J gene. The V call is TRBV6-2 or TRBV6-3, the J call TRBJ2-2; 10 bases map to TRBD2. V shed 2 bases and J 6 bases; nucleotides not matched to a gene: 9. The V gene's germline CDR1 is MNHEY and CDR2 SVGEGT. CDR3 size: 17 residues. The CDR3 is CASSYASGGPEPGELFF. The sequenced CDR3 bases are TGTGCCAGCAGTTACGCTAGCGGGGGCCCTGAGCCCGGGGAG.

The part of the CDR3 DNA that was read is TGTGCCAGGGGGGGCCGGGTAGCGGGGTACAATGAG. It yields the protein CARGGRVAGYNE. The whole CDR3 reads CARGGRVAGYNEQFF. The V and J genes are TRBV19 and TRBJ2-1, with 8 nucleotides matching TRBD2. The read is 3 residues too short to cover the CDR3 end, so that end is filled in from the germline J gene. The junction had 11 bases not matched to a gene; V was cut back by 9 bases and J by 4 bases. Germline V CDR1 and CDR2: LNHDA, SQIVND (reference sequence). CDR3 size: 15 residues.

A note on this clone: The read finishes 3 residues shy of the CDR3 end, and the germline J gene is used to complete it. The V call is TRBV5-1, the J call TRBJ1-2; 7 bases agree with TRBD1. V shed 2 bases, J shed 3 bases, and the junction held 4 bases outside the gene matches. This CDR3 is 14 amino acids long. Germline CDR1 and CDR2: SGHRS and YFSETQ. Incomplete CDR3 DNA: TGCGCCAGCAGCTTCTCCGGGACAGACTATGGC. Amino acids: CASSFSGTDYG. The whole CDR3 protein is CASSFSGTDYGYTF.

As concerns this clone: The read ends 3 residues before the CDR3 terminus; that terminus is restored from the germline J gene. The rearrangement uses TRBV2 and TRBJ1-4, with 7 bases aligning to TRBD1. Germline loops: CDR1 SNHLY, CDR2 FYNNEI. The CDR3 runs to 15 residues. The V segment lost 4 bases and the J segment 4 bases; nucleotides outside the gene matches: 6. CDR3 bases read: TGTGCCAGCAGTGGGGGGACAGCTTATAATGAAAAA. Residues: CASSGGTAYNEK. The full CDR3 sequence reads CASSGGTAYNEKLFF.

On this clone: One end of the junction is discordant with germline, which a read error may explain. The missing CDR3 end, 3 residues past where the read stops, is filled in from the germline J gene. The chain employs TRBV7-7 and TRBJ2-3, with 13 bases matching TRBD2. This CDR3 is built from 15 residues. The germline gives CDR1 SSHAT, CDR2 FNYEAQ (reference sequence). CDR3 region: CASSQGLAGRETQYF. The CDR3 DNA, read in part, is TGTGCTAGCAGCCAGGGACTAGCGGGGCGAGAGACG. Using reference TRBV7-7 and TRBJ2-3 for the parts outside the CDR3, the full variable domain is GAGVSQSPRYKVTKRGQDVTLRCDPISSHATLYWYQQALGQGPEFLTYFNYEAQPDKSGLPSDRFSAERPEGSISTLTIQRTEQRDSAMYRCASSQGLAGRETQYFGPGTRLTVL.

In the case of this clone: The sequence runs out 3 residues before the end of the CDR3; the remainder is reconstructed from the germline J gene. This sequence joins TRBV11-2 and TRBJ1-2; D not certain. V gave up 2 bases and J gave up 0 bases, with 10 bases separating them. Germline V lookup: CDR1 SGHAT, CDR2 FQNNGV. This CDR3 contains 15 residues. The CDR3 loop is CASSLIEDTNYGYTF. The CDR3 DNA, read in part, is TGTGCCAGCAGCTTAATTGAAGACACTAACTATGGC.

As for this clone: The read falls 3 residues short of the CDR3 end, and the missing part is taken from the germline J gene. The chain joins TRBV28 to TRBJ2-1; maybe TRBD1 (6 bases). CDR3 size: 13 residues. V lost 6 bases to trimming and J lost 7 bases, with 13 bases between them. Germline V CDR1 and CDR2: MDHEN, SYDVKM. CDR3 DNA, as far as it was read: TGTGCCAGCAGGCTTCCAGGGGCAAATGAG. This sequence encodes CASRLPGANE. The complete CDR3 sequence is CASRLPGANEQFF.